Listed below are T cell receptor beta chains from one sample, sequenced in a study of CD8 T cells in Susac syndrome. From the immunoSEQ multiplex PCR reads, TCRdb called clonotypes with MiXCR, one entry per CDR3 protein. The repertoire consists of approximately 150,000 distinct CDR3 sequences, with about 93% occurring once and the leading ten covering about 0.14%. Sample: CD4+ T cells from PBMCs. Receptor source: a human donor in good health. The CDR3 runs from the conserved cysteine through the conserved F or W. A D gene is named only where the DNA matches it firmly. Clone sizes are given selectively: once, few, many, or a class where the clone is expanded.

v_gene	d_gene	abundance	j_gene	CDR3aa	CDR3nt
TRBV7-2	-	-	TRBJ2-7	CASSSDRYEQYF	TGTGCCAGCAGCTCGGACCGCTACGAGCAGTACTTC
TRBV13	TRBD2	-	TRBJ2-5	CASSPSDRGGRETQYF	TGTGCCAGCAGCCCCTCCGACCGGGGGGGCAGAGAGACCCAGTACTTC
TRBV4-1	TRBD1	-	TRBJ1-6	CASSPSAGRGPNSPLHF	TGCGCCAGCAGCCCCTCGGCGGGCAGGGGGCCAAATTCACCCCTCCACTTT
TRBV29-1	TRBD1	-	TRBJ2-2	CSVATGGKNTGELFF	TGCAGCGTGGCGACAGGGGGTAAGAACACCGGGGAGCTGTTTTTT
TRBV5-4	TRBD1	-	TRBJ2-2	CASSLAPGQGSTGELFF	TGTGCCAGCAGCTTGGCCCCGGGACAGGGGTCCACCGGGGAGCTGTTTTTT
TRBV29-1	-	-	TRBJ1-4	CSVRGGTNEKLFF	TGCAGCGTCAGGGGTGGAACTAATGAAAAACTGTTTTTT
TRBV15	-	-	TRBJ1-5	CATSRAALGQPQHF	TGTGCCACCAGCAGAGCCGCTCTGGGTCAGCCCCAGCATTTT
TRBV20-1	TRBD2	-	TRBJ2-6	CSAREERGGTSGANVLTF	TGCAGTGCTAGAGAGGAGCGGGGGGGAACCTCTGGGGCCAACGTCCTGACTTTC
TRBV4-1	-	-	TRBJ1-1	CASSHVLQGGNTEAFF	TGCGCCAGCAGCCACGTACTACAGGGTGGGAACACTGAAGCTTTCTTT
TRBV12-3/TRBV12-4	-	-	TRBJ1-1	CASSLVGVEAFF	TGTGCCAGCAGCCTCGTGGGCGTTGAAGCTTTCTTT
TRBV5-4	-	-	TRBJ2-5	CASSFGFGQETQYF	TGTGCCAGCAGCTTCGGATTCGGCCAAGAGACCCAGTACTTC
TRBV6-6	-	-	TRBJ1-5	CASSFGTRGNQPQHF	TGTGCCAGCAGTTTCGGGACAAGGGGAAATCAGCCCCAGCATTTT
TRBV6-1	TRBD2	-	TRBJ2-2	CALGAGGINTGELFF	TGTGCTCTTGGAGCGGGGGGCATCAACACCGGGGAGCTGTTTTTT
TRBV29-1	TRBD2	-	TRBJ2-1	CSVAGTRSYNEQFF	TGCAGCGTTGCAGGGACTAGATCGTACAATGAGCAGTTCTTC
TRBV19	-	-	TRBJ1-5	CASGTEIRHQPQHF	TGTGCCAGTGGGACCGAAATAAGACATCAGCCCCAGCATTTT
TRBV18	-	-	TRBJ2-7	CASSTATEPYEQYF	TGTGCCAGCTCAACCGCGACAGAACCCTACGAGCAGTACTTC
TRBV29-1	TRBD1	-	TRBJ1-2	CSAARTGTGYGYTF	TGCAGCGCTGCCCGCACCGGGACAGGCTATGGCTACACCTTC
TRBV3-1	-	-	TRBJ2-1	CASSQALTPSYNEQFF	TGTGCCAGCAGCCAGGCCTTGACACCCTCCTACAATGAGCAGTTCTTC
TRBV3-1	-	-	TRBJ2-3	CASSQERGLPPGSDTQYF	TGTGCCAGCAGCCAAGAGAGAGGACTACCCCCGGGGTCAGATACGCAGTATTTT
TRBV7-7	-	-	TRBJ2-3	CASSPLSGVADTQYF	TGTGCCAGCAGCCCCCTCTCTGGCGTGGCAGATACGCAGTATTTT
TRBV18	-	-	TRBJ1-3	CASSPPRAARNTIYF	TGTGCCAGCTCACCACCCCGGGCAGCCCGAAACACCATATATTTT
TRBV20-1	-	-	TRBJ2-1	CSARDLLAPNNEQFF	TGCAGTGCTAGAGATCTGCTAGCTCCCAACAATGAGCAGTTCTTC
TRBV6-5	-	-	TRBJ1-6	CASSYPIRNSPLHF	TGTGCCAGCAGTTACCCCATCCGTAATTCACCCCTCCACTTT
TRBV7-2	TRBD1	-	TRBJ2-7	CASSLGTGSGEQYF	TGTGCCAGCAGCTTAGGGACAGGGTCTGGCGAGCAGTACTTC
TRBV29-1	-	-	TRBJ2-3	CSVEDRLSAPDTQYF	TGCAGCGTTGAAGATCGACTTTCGGCCCCAGATACGCAGTATTTT
TRBV30	-	-	TRBJ1-6	CAWNRDINSPLHF	TGTGCCTGGAACCGGGACATCAATTCACCCCTCCACTTT
TRBV10-2	TRBD2	-	TRBJ2-7	CASSEWVIAGSYEQYF	TGCGCCAGCAGTGAGTGGGTGATAGCGGGGTCCTACGAGCAGTACTTC
TRBV3-1	-	-	TRBJ1-2	CASSQGWQGVGYTF	TGTGCCAGCAGCCAGGGTTGGCAGGGTGTTGGCTACACCTTC
TRBV5-8	-	-	TRBJ2-7	CASSSSAYEQYF	TGTGCCAGCAGCTCCTCTGCCTACGAGCAGTACTTC
TRBV7-2	TRBD2	-	TRBJ2-2	CASILTGLANTGELFF	TGTGCCAGCATCCTGACCGGACTAGCGAACACCGGGGAGCTGTTTTTT
TRBV18	-	once	TRBJ1-1	CASSPGATVNTEAFF	TGTGCCAGCTCACCCGGCGCTACGGTGAACACTGAAGCTTTCTTT